This T cell receptor beta chain was observed in a study of shared clonotypes between healthy human individuals. About the research overall: Per-donor plates numbered three CD4 naive, three CD4 memory, two CD8 naive and one CD8 memory. The study, taken as a whole, reports: Donor clonotype sharing was expected to depend on sequencing depth. Generation of non-shared clonotypes was less probable than generation of clonotypes shared by all four donors.

For this clone: The target antigen is unknown.

This CDR3 comprises 16 residues. The V segment lost 4 bases and the J segment 4 bases; nucleotides outside the gene matches: 9. CDR1 and CDR2 (germline): MDHEN, SYDVKM. Profiling relied on immunoSEQ multiplex PCR, and the TCRdb table lists in-frame clones only, not all of them. The sample lists over 2 million clones; around 95% were seen once. This clonotype was sampled from a man younger than 35 in good health. This rearrangement joins TRBV28 to TRBJ1-2, with 10 bases fitting TRBD1. The source material was naive CD4+ T cells sorted from blood. Regarding subset: CD45RA+ positively selected. The CDR3 DNA follows: TGTGCCAGCAGTTCCCCCACGACAGGGGGCGGCTATGGCTACACCTTC. This sequence encodes CASSSPTTGGGYGYTF.